Listed here are 20 T cell receptor beta chains from one sample, sequenced in a study of memory CD4+ T cells and cytomegalovirus serostatus. The sort gate was single viable CD3+CD4+CD8-CD45RO+ cells for memory CD4+ T cells. The method was immunoSEQ multiplex PCR; TCRdb's version includes in-frame clones alone and lacks a portion of them. The repertoire consists of about 67,000 clones, with roughly 76% occurring once and the leading ten covering approximately 4.5%. The sequencing input was memory CD4+ T cells from blood. Receptors were obtained from an adult in good health and CMV-seropositive.

This clone was detected a few times. The chain carries TRBV27 and TRBJ2-1, with D perhaps matching TRBD2 (5 bases). Germline CDR1 is MNHEY and CDR2 is SMNVEV (reference sequence). The CDR3 covers 13 residues. Trimming left V 2 bases short and J 9 bases short, with 11 bases between. In DNA form, the CDR3 reads TGTGCCAGCAGTTTAAGAGGGTATACTGAGCAGTTCTTC. This codes for CASSLRGYTEQFF.

The chain links TRBV5-8 to TRBJ1-1; no clear D gene. The V end was cut by 3 bases, the J end by 1 base, with 4 bases between. Germline assignment: CDR1 SGHTS and CDR2 YDEGEE. The CDR3 spans 12 residues. The CDR3 is CASSSGNTEAFF. CDR3 bases: TGTGCCAGCAGCTCGGGGAACACTGAAGCTTTCTTT.

This clone was seen only a few times. The V gene is TRBV20-1, the J gene TRBJ1-2, with no clear D. From germline, CDR1 is DFQATT and CDR2 SNEGSKA (reference sequence). The CDR3 length is 11 residues. The CDR3 protein is CSGPGNYGYTF. The CDR3 DNA reads TGCAGCGGACCCGGAAACTATGGCTACACCTTC.

This clone was observed a few times. The V gene is TRBV4-1, the J gene TRBJ1-6; possibly TRBD1 for D (5 bases). CDR1 and CDR2 (germline): MGHRA, YSYEKL. V was pared by 4 bases and J by 13 bases, with 26 bases between. There are 17 residues in the CDR3. The CDR3 loop reads CASSLLPPGLGFAPLHF. The CDR3 bases are TGCGCCAGCAGCCTCCTCCCCCCGGGACTTGGGTTCGCGCCCCTCCACTTT.

V is TRBV23-1 and J is TRBJ1-2, with D tentatively TRBD1 (6 bases). TRBV23-1 falls under the ORF class, with uncertain function. V was pared by 4 bases and J by 8 bases, with 20 bases between. This CDR3 comprises 15 residues. CDR3: CASSPSPRPGDGYTF. In nucleotides, the CDR3 is TGCGCCAGCAGTCCCTCACCGAGACCAGGGGACGGCTACACCTTC.

This clone turned up a few times. The chain recombines TRBV4-1 with TRBJ1-1, with no clear D. CDR1 is MGHRA, CDR2 YSYEKL, per germline. The CDR3 extends over 16 amino acids. V lost 1 base and J 3 bases, leaving 15 bases between the germline ends. The CDR3, as DNA: TGCGCCAGCAGCCAAGCTTCGGGCCGCGGGGACACTGAAGCTTTCTTT. Protein product: CASSQASGRGDTEAFF.

Of note for this clone: The same CDR3 also results from other DNA sequences found in this sample. The chain recombines TRBV7-8 with TRBJ2-5; D ambiguous. Per the germline V gene, CDR1 is SGHVS and CDR2 is FQNEAQ. This CDR3 comprises 11 residues. V gave up 5 bases and J gave up 5 bases, with 6 bases separating them. The CDR3 protein is CASSPSETQYF. As DNA, the CDR3 is TGTGCCAGCAGCCCAAGTGAGACCCAGTACTTC.

The CDR3 sequence: CASKWRGGTDTQYF. The CDR3 region has the DNA TGTGCCAGCAAGTGGAGGGGCGGCACAGATACGCAGTATTTT. The chain employs TRBV6-5 and TRBJ2-3, with D maybe TRBD2 (6 bases). The germline V gene has CDR1 MNHEY and CDR2 SVGAGI. The V end was cut by 7 bases, the J end by 1 base, with 12 bases between. This CDR3 region has 14 residues.

This clone came up a few times. The CDR3 protein is CAIRDRPNTEAFF. The CDR3, as DNA: TGTGCCATCAGGGACAGGCCGAACACTGAAGCTTTCTTT. The chain uses TRBV10-3 and TRBJ1-1; TRBD1 agrees at 7 bases. Losses at the gene ends were 6 bases for V and 1 base for J; bases not matched to a gene: 2. The CDR3 consists of 13 residues. The V gene's germline CDR1 is ENHRY and CDR2 SYGVKD.

V usage is TRBV27 and J usage is TRBJ1-5; D gene ambiguous. Germline V gene lookup returns CDR1 MNHEY and CDR2 SMNVEV (reference sequence). CDR3 length: 15 amino acids. Trimming removed 5 bases from V and 0 bases from J, with 11 bases in between. The CDR3 nucleotides read TGTGCCAGCAGTCCTCGGGGATATAGCAATCAGCCCCAGCATTTT. The encoded protein is CASSPRGYSNQPQHF.

The chain employs TRBV30 and TRBJ2-4; perhaps TRBD2 as D (6 bases). The CDR3 consists of 13 residues. The V gene lost 1 base and the J gene lost 8 bases, with 12 bases spanning the gap. Per the germline V gene, CDR1 is GTSNPN and CDR2 is SVGIG (reference sequence). This CDR3 reads CAWSGSSADIQYF. The DNA of the CDR3 is TGTGCCTGGAGTGGATCTAGCGCTGACATTCAGTACTTC.

The chain has TRBV4-2 and TRBJ2-1, with D tentatively TRBD2 (6 bases). CDR3 length: 16 residues. Trimming took off 0 bases at V and 2 bases at J, with 11 bases between the two ends. Germline CDR1 reads LGHNA; CDR2 reads YNFKEQ. The CDR3 coding sequence is TGTGCCAGCAGCCAAGAATTACTAGCCCCCTACAATGAGCAGTTCTTC. Translated: CASSQELLAPYNEQFF.

This sequence joins TRBV29-1 and TRBJ2-1; 10 nucleotides agree with TRBD2. This CDR3 is built from 17 residues. The V gene end was trimmed by 2 bases and the J gene end by 4 bases; junction bases not matched to a gene: 11. CDR1 and CDR2 (germline): SQVTM, ANQGSEA. The CDR3: CSVERLAGDGGYNEQFF. As DNA, the CDR3 is TGCAGCGTTGAAAGGCTAGCGGGAGACGGGGGTTACAATGAGCAGTTCTTC.

The chain uses TRBV6-4 and TRBJ2-5; perhaps TRBD1 as D (5 bases). CDR1 MRHNA and CDR2 SNTAGT come from the germline V gene. V lost 6 bases and J lost 4, with 12 bases in between. CDR3 length: 13 residues. In DNA form, the CDR3 reads TGTGCCAGCAGCCAGAATAGGGGAGAGACCCAGTACTTC. Residues: CASSQNRGETQYF.

The chain is built from TRBV2 and TRBJ1-5; possibly TRBD1 for D (5 bases). The length of the CDR3 is 13 residues. The V end lost 6 bases, the J end lost 6 bases, and 12 bases lay between the germline ends. From germline, CDR1 is SNHLY and CDR2 FYNNEI. The CDR3 region is CASRERGGQPQHF. As DNA, the CDR3 is TGTGCCAGCAGGGAGAGGGGTGGTCAGCCCCAGCATTTT.

The table lists this clone with a few counts. The V and J genes are TRBV19 and TRBJ2-7; TRBD1 matches at 7 bases. This CDR3 is 13 amino acids long. Germline V gene lookup returns CDR1 LNHDA and CDR2 SQIVND (reference sequence). J lost 7 bases, V lost 3 bases, and 6 bases had no gene match. The CDR3 DNA reads TGTGCCAGTAGTATGAGGACAGGCCGAGAGCAGTACTTC. Translated: CASSMRTGREQYF.

The chain joins TRBV30 to TRBJ2-7; D is possibly TRBD1 or TRBD2 (5 bases each). The germline CDR1 and CDR2 sequences are GTSNPN and SVGIG (reference sequence). CDR3 size: 13 residues. Between the trimmed V and J ends, which lost 4 bases and 1 base, there was a span of 11 bases. The CDR3 spells CAWTGAGSYEQYF. The CDR3 nucleotides are TGTGCCTGGACCGGGGCTGGGTCCTACGAGCAGTACTTC. Full variable domain (rest looked up from reference TRBV30 and TRBJ2-7): SQTIHQWPATLVQPVGSPLSLECTVEGTSNPNLYWYRQAAGRGLQLLFYSVGIGQISSEVPQNLSASRPQDRQFILSSKKLLLSDSGFYLCAWTGAGSYEQYFGPGTRLTVT.

V usage is TRBV27 and J usage is TRBJ1-1, with D unclear. This CDR3 is 14 amino acids long. V lost 4 bases, J lost 5 bases, and 14 bases lay in between. Germline V gene lookup returns CDR1 MNHEY and CDR2 SMNVEV (reference sequence). CDR3 bases: TGTGCCAGCAGTTCCCCGTCGCTGGGGACTGAAGCTTTCTTT. Translated: CASSSPSLGTEAFF.

The CDR3 DNA sequence: TGTGCCAGCAGCTTGGGGCTAACCGGGGAGCTGTTTTTT. This sequence encodes CASSLGLTGELFF. This chain links TRBV11-3 with TRBJ2-2; weak D call: TRBD1 (5 bases). V lost 3 bases and J 5 bases, leaving 7 bases between the germline ends. Germline CDR1 SGHNT, CDR2 YENEEA. The CDR3 length is 13 residues.

The chain's CDR3 is CATQSRSVSSLEAFF. The DNA for the CDR3 is TGTGCCACCCAAAGCCGAAGTGTTTCGAGTCTCGAAGCTTTCTTT. The chain recombines TRBV6-6 with TRBJ1-1; D gene ambiguous. From germline, CDR1 is MNHNY and CDR2 SVGAGI (reference sequence). Trimming took off 10 bases at V and 8 bases at J, with 26 bases between the two ends. There are 15 residues in the CDR3.